These T cell receptor beta chains were read from a single sample in a study of T cells after somatic rescue of genetic block. Clones were read by immunoSEQ multiplex PCR, and TCRdb kept only the in-frame ones, dropping some. The sample contains 110,000 or so clones, about 90% of which appear only once. Input material: peripheral blood mononuclear cells (PBMCs). These TCRs come from a woman between 18 and 30 years old. Both conserved end residues are trimmed from each CDR3.

TRBV19,TRBJ1-4,ASSIGGQLNEKLF
TRBV4-3,TRBJ2-1,ASSQEQGASYNEQF
TRBV5-4,TRBJ2-3,ASSPRALDGTDTQY
TRBV19,TRBJ2-7,ASSISGQAWDYEQY
TRBV28,TRBJ1-4,ASSLPTGENEKLF
TRBV7-8,TRBJ1-1,ASSLAPVRSPNTEAF
TRBV5-1,TRBJ2-3,ASSLSSGYTDTQY
TRBV15,TRBJ1-2,ATSTRAPTEGYT
TRBV5-1,TRBJ1-1,ASSLSTVFNTEAF
TRBV5-1,TRBJ2-5,ASAVNSGEETQY
TRBV6-5,TRBJ2-7,ASSSGQGVQEQY
TRBV11-3,TRBJ2-5,ASSVLAGAEETQY
TRBV5-1,TRBJ1-1,ASWHNEAF
TRBV6-5,TRBJ1-5,ATSTGDIHQPQH
TRBV5-4,TRBJ2-1,ASSLEAGGGNEQF
TRBV5-1,TRBJ2-7,ASRVAGTVYEQY
TRBV28,TRBJ1-1,ASSLDRGRAFEAF
TRBV6-5,TRBJ2-7,ASSVGYEQY
TRBV18,TRBJ2-5,ASSGLGGSQETQY
TRBV7-3,TRBJ2-7,ASSIDPSGGYEQY
TRBV4-1,TRBJ1-2,ASSQEDYGYT
TRBV29-1,TRBJ2-2,SVAWSGTGELF
TRBV4-1,TRBJ1-1,ASSQVDRMNTEAF
TRBV2,TRBJ2-5,ASHWASDKETQY
TRBV7-2,TRBJ1-5,ASSLGGSSPRPQH
TRBV7-2,TRBJ2-7,ASSPPGTLYEQY
TRBV7-2,TRBJ1-1,ASSGQGSNTEAF
TRBV6-1,TRBJ2-4,ASREGEGGGRGAKNIQY
TRBV4-1,TRBJ1-6,ASRAGADGPLH
TRBV5-4,TRBJ1-2,ASSLATRGRDGYT
TRBV9,TRBJ2-7,ASSVGVAPYEQY
TRBV13,TRBJ2-7,ASSTGRGYEQY
TRBV7-2,TRBJ1-2,ASSFRTGRNYGYT
TRBV18,TRBJ1-2,ASSPGRDYGYT
TRBV7-3,TRBJ2-3,ASSTDGRGPDTQY
TRBV11-1,TRBJ2-5,ASGPGGLETQY
TRBV7-2,TRBJ1-3,ASSLNPGTGNTIY
TRBV19,TRBJ2-1,ASRGGNYNEQF
TRBV25-1,TRBJ1-4,ASAEGAANEKLF
TRBV10-3,TRBJ2-3,AITPGQSTDTQY
TRBV7-9,TRBJ1-6,ASSSPGQVWGSPLH
TRBV9,TRBJ1-2,ASSSTGTERVYGYT
TRBV9,TRBJ1-2,ASTSTGTGGYGYT
TRBV7-8,TRBJ1-2,ASSSGQGGHYGYT
TRBV5-5,TRBJ1-4,ASSFRQSNEKLF
TRBV27,TRBJ2-5,ASSPRTGLQETQY
TRBV4-1,TRBJ1-6,ASSPQTGGTDSPLH
TRBV4-2,TRBJ2-5,ASSQAHRSGGYQETQY
TRBV19,TRBJ1-2,ASSSSSVGYT